This T cell receptor (beta chain) was documented in a study of blood T cell repertoires in COVID-19. The table lists this clone with a few counts. This table comes from immunoSEQ multiplex PCR, and its TCRdb copy is limited to in-frame clones, with some not included. Of around 87,000 clones detected, 75% to 85% appear once; the ten largest clones hold roughly a tenth. The V end lost 5 bases, the J end lost 0 bases, and 13 bases lay between the germline ends. The CDR3 has 15 amino acids. Germline-derived CDR1 and CDR2 are SGHTA and FQGNSA. Sequencing was carried out using peripheral blood. The V and J genes are TRBV7-2 and TRBJ2-5; D might be TRBD2 (7 bases). The sequence came from a woman older than 75 with acute or convalescent COVID-19. The CDR3 nucleotides are TGTGCCAGCAGCGGTTGGGGGGGCTACCAAGAGACCCAGTACTTC. This sequence encodes CASSGWGGYQETQYF.